One sample yielded the 3 T cell receptor beta chains listed below, sequenced in a study of immune heterogeneity within non-small cell lung tumors. TCR beta CDR3 was amplified by multiplex PCR using 32 V and 13 J primers. TCRdb passed the multiplex PCR reads through MiXCR, listing each CDR3 protein once. The sample consists of some 9,800 distinct CDR3 sequences, roughly 17% of them appearing once. Template input, which was bulk tumor genomic DNA, totaled 450 to 600 ng per sample. Surgeons took several biopsies per primary tumor, spaced far apart, during surgery. Each patient presented with untreated, newly diagnosed non-small cell lung cancer and received curative surgery. The specimen sequenced was lung tumor tissue. These receptor sequences come from a man aged 40-49 years with non-small cell lung cancer.

In its sample, this clonotype ranks as medium-sized (0.01 to 0.1%). V is TRBV28 and J is TRBJ1-4; D may be TRBD1 (6 bases). CDR1 and CDR2 (germline): MDHEN, SYDVKM. The CDR3 runs to 13 residues. V was shortened by 6 bases and J by 4 bases, with 9 bases between the two germline ends. DNA of the CDR3: TGTGCCAGCAGGGACAGCAGTAATGAAAAACTGTTTTTT. The encoded protein is CASRDSSNEKLFF.

This clonotype was picked up many times. This sequence joins TRBV4-3 and TRBJ2-3, with a weak D call TRBD2 (7 bases). CDR1 LGHNA and CDR2 YSLEER come from the germline V gene. Trimming pared 4 bases from V and 6 bases from J, leaving 23 bases between. The CDR3 is made up of 17 amino acids. The CDR3 DNA reads TGCGCCAGCAGCCCCAACAGGGCGGCGGGAGATCCCGATACGCAGTATTTT. Protein: CASSPNRAAGDPDTQYF.

This clonotype is classed as medium-sized. The chain carries TRBV20-1 and TRBJ2-7; 10 bases agree with TRBD2. The CDR3 loop spans 17 amino acids. V trimming: 6 bases; J trimming: 4 bases; junction bases outside the gene matches: 18. CDR1 and CDR2 from the germline V gene are DFQATT and SNEGSKA (reference sequence). The CDR3 protein is CSAPGRLAGALTYEQYF. CDR3 DNA: TGCAGTGCCCCCGGACGGCTAGCGGGGGCCTTAACTTACGAGCAGTACTTC.